Included here is one TCR beta chain sequence, with context. The sample belongs to a study of OX40 agonist ivuxolimab in advanced cancers. Background on the study: Patients treated during dose escalation were battling hepatocellular carcinoma, melanoma, renal cell or head and neck cancer.

V lost 6 bases and J lost 2, with 17 bases in between. In germline, CDR1 is SEHNR, CDR2 FQNEAQ (reference sequence). This CDR3 spans 15 amino acids. Measured with immunoSEQ multiplex PCR; TCRdb has only the in-frame clones, and not every one. Among about 69,000 clones listed, around nine tenths were seen once. V is TRBV7-9 and J is TRBJ2-7; either TRBD1 or TRBD2 may fit D (5 bases each). Sequencing used CD4+ or CD8+ T cells sorted from blood, obtained in a trial of the OX40 agonist ivuxolimab. The sequence was collected from an adult with an advanced solid tumor such as melanoma, head and neck, liver or kidney cancer. The CDR3 reads CASSPEGPGPYEQYF. DNA of the CDR3: TGTGCCAGCAGTCCTGAGGGGCCGGGGCCCTACGAGCAGTACTTC.